This T cell receptor beta chain was captured in a study of blood T cell repertoires in COVID-19. Profiling relied on immunoSEQ multiplex PCR, and the TCRdb table lists in-frame clones only, not all of them. The sample shows 70,000 to 90,000 clones, approximately 82% of them seen only once. The clonotype comes from an elderly woman with acute or convalescent COVID-19. Sequenced sample: peripheral blood.

CDR3 DNA sequence: TGTGCCAGCAGCCAAGGGGCAAACTCTGGAAACACCATATATTTT. Translated: CASSQGANSGNTIYF. The chain carries TRBV14 and TRBJ1-3; D gene unclear. In germline, CDR1 is SGHDN, CDR2 FVKESK. V lost 1 base and J 0 bases, leaving 7 bases between the germline ends. The length of the CDR3 is 15 residues.